This TCR beta chain derives from a study of early T cells in non-severe SARS-CoV-2 infection. The trim removed 6 bases at V and 2 bases at J, leaving 3 bases unmatched. Germline CDR1 reads DFQATT; CDR2 reads SNEGSKA (reference sequence). The CDR3 loop spans 13 amino acids. This clonotype was seen at least ten times. The TCR library protocol was used to attach unique molecular identifiers. These identifiers were attached to individual cDNA molecules. TCRdb called the 5' RACE reads again in MiXCR, with one record for every CDR3 protein. The sample lists roughly 30,000 distinct CDR3 sequences, 5.7% seen once, with roughly 5.7% in the top ten.

Material: whole blood. This TCR was sampled from an adult who was a healthcare worker with PCR-confirmed SARS-CoV-2 infection or an uninfected control (not recorded which). V is TRBV20-1 and J is TRBJ1-5, with 8 positions matching TRBD1. The chain's CDR3 is CSAGGQGNQPQHF. The DNA for the CDR3 is TGCAGTGCCGGGGGACAGGGCAATCAGCCCCAGCATTTT.